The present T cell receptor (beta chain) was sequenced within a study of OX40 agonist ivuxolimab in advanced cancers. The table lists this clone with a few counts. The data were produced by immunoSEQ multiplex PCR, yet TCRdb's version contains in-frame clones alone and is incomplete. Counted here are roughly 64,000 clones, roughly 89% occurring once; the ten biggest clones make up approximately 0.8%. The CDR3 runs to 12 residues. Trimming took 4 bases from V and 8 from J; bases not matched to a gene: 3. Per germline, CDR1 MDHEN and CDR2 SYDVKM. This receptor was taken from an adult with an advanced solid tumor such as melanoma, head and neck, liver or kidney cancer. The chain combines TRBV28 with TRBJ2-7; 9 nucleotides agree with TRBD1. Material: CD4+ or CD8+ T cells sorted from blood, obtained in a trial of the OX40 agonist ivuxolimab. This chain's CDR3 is CASSYRGPKQYF. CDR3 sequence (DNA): TGTGCCAGCAGTTACAGGGGGCCGAAGCAGTACTTC.